The clone carrying this TCR beta chain has only one observation. This specimen comes from a study of blood T cells in healthy people across ages. Alongside a J-beta primer mix, a sample-barcoded 5' primer served in a second PCR lasting roughly 6 to 12 cycles. Via MiXCR, TCRdb re-called the 5' RACE reads, giving one row per CDR3 protein. The table includes more than 1,400,000 distinct CDR3 sequences, about 43% detected once. The total RNA that was extracted per sample amounted to at least 5 micrograms. V gave up 4 bases and J gave up 6 bases, with 17 bases separating them. Germline V gene sequence: CDR1 SGHRS, CDR2 YFSETQ. This CDR3 is 15 amino acids long.

This sequence was found in a woman aged 18-29 years in good health. The sequenced sample was blood. J is TRBJ1-5 and V is TRBV5-1; D may be TRBD1 (6 bases). CDR3 coding DNA: TGCGCCAGCAGCCCTGGCCCAGGGGACGGTCAGCCCCAGCATTTT. It translates to CASSPGPGDGQPQHF.